This T cell receptor (beta chain) was sequenced during a study of T-cell memory formation after mild COVID-19. Study overall: TCR clusters largely stayed donor specific. Study findings and constraints: Contracting clones from day 15 to 85 had balanced CD4/CD8; later expanders favoured CD4+.

V lost 6 bases and J lost 4; bases outside the gene matches: 6. From germline, CDR1 is MNHEY and CDR2 SVGAGI. The CDR3 is 13 residues long. With regard to this clonotype: Its matching antigen is unknown.

UMIs and sample barcodes were carried by the TCR alpha and TCR beta cDNA libraries that 5'RACE produced using constant-segment primers. TCRdb re-derived calls from the 5' RACE reads in MiXCR, one entry per CDR3 protein. Of 450,000 to 650,000 distinct CDR3 sequences in the sample, roughly 18% are singletons; the top ten hold more than 10%. The TCR was taken from an adult woman who had mild COVID-19 (a few samples of this study predate the infection). Cell type and time point are not known. The rearrangement links TRBV6-5 to TRBJ2-7, with TRBD2 matching 7 bases. What was sequenced was PBMCs or a T cell subset sorted from them (not recorded which). The CDR3 region has the DNA TGTGCCAGCAGCCGCACAGCGGGGTACGAGCAGTACTTC. Amino acids: CASSRTAGYEQYF.